Presented here are 16 T cell receptor beta chains from one specimen sequenced in a study of T cell repertoires in cytomegalovirus infection. No antigen has been assigned to these receptors. In TCRdb, the reads were re-called with MiXCR into one record per CDR3 protein. Of about 770,000 distinct CDR3 sequences in the sample, roughly 29% were seen once. Sequenced material: cultured CD8+ T cells from PBMCs, taken from culture after CMV antigen stimulation. The receptors derive from a human donor in good health (CMV status not recorded). Some clones in this sample may be carry-over from other donors' samples.

This clonotype was seen ten or more times. The rearrangement links TRBV7-9 to TRBJ2-2, with 8 bases fitting TRBD2. Germline loops: CDR1 SEHNR, CDR2 FQNEAQ (reference sequence). Losses at the gene ends were 4 bases for V and 4 bases for J; bases not matched to a gene: 11. The CDR3 contains 17 residues. This CDR3 is CASSSVPGTRGTGELFF. The DNA of the CDR3 is TGTGCCAGCAGCTCCGTTCCCGGGACTAGGGGCACCGGGGAGCTGTTTTTT.

This chain uses TRBV7-9 with TRBJ1-2; unclear D gene. V lost 2 bases and J 6 bases, leaving 7 bases between the germline ends. The CDR3 has 12 amino acids. CDR1 is SEHNR and CDR2 is FQNEAQ in the germline V gene (reference sequence). The CDR3 sequence: CASSLLPDGYTF. CDR3 nucleotide sequence: TGTGCCAGCAGCTTACTTCCAGATGGCTACACCTTC.

This clonotype was detected only a few times. The rearrangement links TRBV20-1 to TRBJ1-1; TRBD1 matches 7 bases. The V and J ends lost 6 bases and 7 bases, in that order; junction bases with no gene match: 2. The germline gives CDR1 DFQATT, CDR2 SNEGSKA (reference sequence). This CDR3 spans 10 amino acids. DNA of the CDR3: TGCAGTGCCCAGGGGGGTGAAGCTTTCTTT. The encoded protein is CSAQGGEAFF.

The chain couples TRBV6-2 or TRBV6-3 to TRBJ1-5, with 7 nucleotides matching TRBD1. Germline CDR1 MNHEY, CDR2 SVGEGT. The ends lost 4 bases at V and 0 bases at J; junction bases unmatched: 9. The CDR3 loop spans 17 amino acids. CDR3 bases: TGTGCCAGCAGTTTAGGGACAGAGGATTATAGCAATCAGCCCCAGCATTTT. This codes for CASSLGTEDYSNQPQHF.

V and J are TRBV28 and TRBJ1-2; no definite D call. Trimming took off 5 bases at V and 0 bases at J, with 13 bases between the two ends. Germline V gives CDR1 MDHEN, CDR2 SYDVKM. The CDR3 consists of 15 residues. Written as DNA, the CDR3 is TGTGCCAGCAGTCCTCTGGACCCCCCTAACTATGGCTACACCTTC. It translates to CASSPLDPPNYGYTF.

The chain is built from TRBV7-9 and TRBJ2-7; perhaps D is TRBD1 or TRBD2 (5 bases each). The germline gives CDR1 SEHNR, CDR2 FQNEAQ (reference sequence). The CDR3 length is 16 residues. Trimming stripped 5 bases from V and 4 bases from J, with 21 bases between. The CDR3 sequence is CASSPRALGETYEQYF. Here the CDR3 DNA reads TGTGCCAGCAGCCCCAGGGCATTAGGGGAGACTTACGAGCAGTACTTC.

This clonotype has just a few counts. V gene TRBV15 combines with J gene TRBJ2-2, with D perhaps matching TRBD2 (6 bases). Trimming removed 2 bases from V and 9 bases from J, with 16 bases in between. Looked up from germline, CDR1 is LNHNV and CDR2 is YYDKDF (reference sequence). This CDR3 is built from 15 residues. The chain's CDR3 is CATSRPRGSARELFF. The CDR3 DNA follows: TGTGCCACCAGCAGACCGCGGGGCAGCGCCCGGGAGCTGTTTTTT.

The CDR3 nucleotides are TGCGCCAGCAGCGGTAAGGATACGCAGTATTTT. Protein product: CASSGKDTQYF. The chain couples TRBV5-1 to TRBJ2-3; no clear D gene. Germline CDR1 is SGHRS and CDR2 is YFSETQ. The V end lost 4 bases, the J end lost 6 bases, and 6 bases lay between the germline ends. This CDR3 comprises 11 residues.

This clonotype was seen more than once but under ten times. The chain carries TRBV6-1 and TRBJ1-1, with D unresolved. CDR1 is MNHNS, CDR2 SASEGT, per germline. The CDR3 is 12 amino acids. The ends were cut back, 6 bases at V and 6 bases at J, with 11 bases in the middle. The CDR3 spells CASSYGVAEAFF. CDR3 DNA sequence: TGTGCCAGCAGCTACGGGGTTGCTGAAGCTTTCTTT.

This clonotype was seen at least ten times. The CDR3 region is CASSFPPTQDYNEQFF. CDR3 in DNA: TGTGCCAGCAGCTTTCCCCCTACACAGGACTACAATGAGCAGTTCTTC. This chain joins TRBV7-2 and TRBJ2-1; TRBD1 is a possible D gene (5 bases). With 3 bases removed from V and 3 bases from J, the gap between germline ends came to 15 bases. Germline V gene data show CDR1 as SGHTA and CDR2 as FQGNSA. CDR3 length equals 16 residues.

Comment on this clonotype: One end of the junction does not line up with germline, which may come from a read error. The CDR3 region is CASSLISGSYNEQFF. The DNA of the CDR3 is TGTGCCAGCAGCTTGATTAGCGGTTCCTACAATGAGCAGTTCTTC. V usage is TRBV5-3 and J usage is TRBJ2-1; D perhaps matches TRBD2 (6 bases). TRBV5-3 is an open reading frame, and its role is uncertain. This CDR3 has 15 residues.

This rearrangement joins TRBV2 to TRBJ1-2; D gene unclear. There are 12 residues in the CDR3. Trimming pared 7 bases from V and 6 bases from J, leaving 12 bases between. CDR1 is SNHLY and CDR2 is FYNNEI in the germline V gene. The CDR3 here is CASTLRPDGYTF. CDR3 DNA sequence: TGTGCCAGCACCCTAAGACCGGATGGCTACACCTTC. Full variable domain (rest looked up from reference TRBV2 and TRBJ1-2): EPEVTQTPSHQVTQMGQEVILRCVPISNHLYFYWYRQILGQKVEFLVSFYNNEISEKSEIFDDQFSVERPDGSNFTLKIRSTKLEDSAMYFCASTLRPDGYTFGSGTRLTVV.

This clonotype was detected many times. The J gene is TRBJ2-7, the V gene TRBV7-9, with D perhaps being TRBD1 or TRBD2 (5 bases each). CDR3 length: 16 amino acids. V was shortened by 4 bases and J by 4 bases, with 20 bases between the two germline ends. CDR1 is SEHNR and CDR2 is FQNEAQ in the germline V gene (reference sequence). The CDR3 is CASSSGTHYRWYEQYV. The CDR3 nucleotides read TGTGCCAGCAGCTCCGGGACGCATTACAGGTGGTACGAGCAGTACGTC.

The sample holds a few counts of this clonotype. It may be a read error: a sequence one base away is much more abundant. The chain uses TRBV7-9 and TRBJ1-5, with D possibly being TRBD1 (6 bases). Looked up from germline, CDR1 is SEHNR and CDR2 is FQNEAQ (reference sequence). V lost 4 bases, J lost 2 bases, and 6 bases lay in between. The CDR3 sequence is 13 residues long. The CDR3 DNA sequence: TGTGCCAGCAGCTGGGGGCGCAATCAGCCCCAGCATTTT. Protein product: CASSWGRNQPQHF.

The chain recombines TRBV27 with TRBJ1-1, with TRBD1 matching over 7 bases. This CDR3 is 16 amino acids long. After removal of 4 bases from V and 4 bases from J, the junction contained 12 bases not matched to a gene. Germline CDR1 and CDR2: MNHEY and SMNVEV (reference sequence). The CDR3 region has the DNA TGTGCCAGCAGTTCGAGAGACAGGGTAATTGGCACTGAAGCTTTCTTT. Its translation: CASSSRDRVIGTEAFF.

The rearrangement joins TRBV27 to TRBJ2-1; D remains ambiguous. The germline V gene has CDR1 MNHEY and CDR2 SMNVEV (reference sequence). V was shortened by 3 bases and J by 7 bases, with 7 bases between the two germline ends. The CDR3 runs 12 residues. The CDR3 sequence is CASSFNNNEQFF. The CDR3 DNA reads TGTGCCAGCAGTTTCAACAATAATGAGCAGTTCTTC.